The present T cell receptor beta chain was sequenced within a study of shared clonotypes between healthy human individuals. In the case of this clone: Its antigen is undetermined.

Study-level results: Compared with clonotypes that all four donors shared, non-shared clonotypes had lower generation probabilities.

The assay was immunoSEQ multiplex PCR, and TCRdb's table has in-frame clones only and misses some. Of approximately 500,000 clones in the sample, 96% were seen once. The CDR3 consists of 12 residues. Trimming pared 2 bases from V and 8 bases from J, leaving 7 bases between. Germline lookup yields CDR1 MNHNY and CDR2 SVGAGI (reference sequence). Sequences were obtained from naive CD4+ T cells sorted from blood. As to subset: CD45RA+ positively selected. The chain uses TRBV6-6 and TRBJ1-5; no firm D call. This TCR came from a woman aged 25 to 39 in good health. The CDR3 region has the DNA TGTGCCAGCAGTTACCCTGGGGAGCCCCAGCATTTT. Translating it yields CASSYPGEPQHF.